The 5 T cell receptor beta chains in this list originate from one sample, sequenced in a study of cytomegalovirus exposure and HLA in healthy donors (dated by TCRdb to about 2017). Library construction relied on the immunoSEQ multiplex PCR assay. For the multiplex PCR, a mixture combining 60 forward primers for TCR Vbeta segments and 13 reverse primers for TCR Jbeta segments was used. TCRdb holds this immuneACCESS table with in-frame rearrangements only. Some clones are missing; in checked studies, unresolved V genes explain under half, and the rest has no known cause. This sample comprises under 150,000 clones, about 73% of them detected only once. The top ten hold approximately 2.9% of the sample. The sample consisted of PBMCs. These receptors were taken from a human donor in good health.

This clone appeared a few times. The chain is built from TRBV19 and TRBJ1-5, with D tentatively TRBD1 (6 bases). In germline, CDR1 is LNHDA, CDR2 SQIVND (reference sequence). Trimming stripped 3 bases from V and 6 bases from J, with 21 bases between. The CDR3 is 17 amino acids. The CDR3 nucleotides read TGTGCCAGTAGTATCAATGGCGGGGGCGATTGGTTTCAGCCCCAGCATTTT. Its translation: CASSINGGGDWFQPQHF.

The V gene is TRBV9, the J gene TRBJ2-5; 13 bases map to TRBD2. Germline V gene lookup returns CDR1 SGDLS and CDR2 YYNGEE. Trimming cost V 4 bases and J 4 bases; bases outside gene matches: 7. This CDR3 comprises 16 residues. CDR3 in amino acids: CASSSRTSGGLETQYF. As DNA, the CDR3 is TGTGCCAGCAGCTCCCGGACTAGCGGGGGTCTAGAGACCCAGTACTTC.

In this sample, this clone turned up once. CDR3 coding DNA: TGTGCCAGTAGTATAAGGACAGACGGACAATACTACGAGCAGTACTTC. Residues: CASSIRTDGQYYEQYF. J is TRBJ2-7 and V is TRBV19; weak D call: TRBD1 (6 bases). The CDR3 has 16 amino acids. The V and J ends lost 2 bases and 3 bases respectively, with 17 bases between them. CDR1 and CDR2 (germline): LNHDA, SQIVND (reference sequence).

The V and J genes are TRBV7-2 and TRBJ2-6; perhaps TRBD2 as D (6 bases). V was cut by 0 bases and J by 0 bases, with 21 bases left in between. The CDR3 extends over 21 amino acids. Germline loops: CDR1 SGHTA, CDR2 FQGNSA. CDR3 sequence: CASSLAFLGTGDVSGANVLTF. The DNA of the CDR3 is TGTGCCAGCAGCTTAGCTTTTCTAGGGACTGGCGATGTCTCTGGGGCCAACGTCCTGACTTTC.

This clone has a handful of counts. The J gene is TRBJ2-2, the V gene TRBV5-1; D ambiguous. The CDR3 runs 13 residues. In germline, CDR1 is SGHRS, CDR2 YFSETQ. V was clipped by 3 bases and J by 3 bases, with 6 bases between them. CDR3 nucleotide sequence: TGCGCCAGCAGCTCCGAGGACACCGGGGAGCTGTTTTTT. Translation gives CASSSEDTGELFF.